This passage covers 2 T cell receptor beta chains from one sample sequenced in a study of CD8 T cells in Susac syndrome. Reverse transcription of about 0.45 to 1 ug RNA was carried out with random hexamers. TCRdb re-called the immunoSEQ multiplex PCR reads through MiXCR, storing one row per CDR3 protein. Of some 220,000 distinct CDR3 sequences listed, about 95% are singletons. Sequencing was performed on CD4+ T cells from PBMCs. The receptor source for this set is a human donor with multiple sclerosis.

This chain uses TRBV2 with TRBJ1-5; D unresolved. CDR1 and CDR2 (germline): SNHLY, FYNNEI. The CDR3 is 12 amino acids. Trimming took off 6 bases at V and 10 bases at J, with 13 bases between the two ends. The CDR3 spells CASRLTLDPQHF. The CDR3 bases are TGTGCCAGCAGGTTGACCCTTGACCCCCAGCATTTT.

The genes are TRBV20-1 and TRBJ2-3, with 8 positions matching TRBD1. Germline V gene data show CDR1 as DFQATT and CDR2 as SNEGSKA (reference sequence). The CDR3 totals 15 residues. Trimming at V came to 4 bases and at J to 4 bases, leaving 10 bases not matched to a gene. CDR3 protein: CSANEFQGAADTQYF. In nucleotides, the CDR3 is TGCAGTGCTAATGAGTTCCAGGGGGCTGCAGATACGCAGTATTTT.